One sample yielded the 30 T cell receptor beta chains listed below, sequenced in a study of shared clonotypes between healthy human individuals. Profiled with immunoSEQ multiplex PCR; TCRdb holds only in-frame clones, not every one. The repertoire includes tens of thousands of clones, 50% to 70% of them detected once, and about half sits in the top ten. What was sequenced was memory CD8+ T cells sorted from blood. Subset denoted: CD45RO+ cells pooled with CCR7-negative TemRA cells. These receptor sequences come from a man aged 25-45 years in good health.

This clone has just a few counts. This rearrangement joins TRBV19 to TRBJ2-7, with 9 positions matching TRBD2. J gave up 0 bases and V 5 bases, and 2 bases lay outside the gene matches. Germline V lookup: CDR1 LNHDA, CDR2 SQIVND (reference sequence). The length of the CDR3 is 14 residues. CDR3 sequence (DNA): TGTGCCAGTAGTGCGGGACTAGCCTCCTACGAGCAGTACTTC. It is translated as CASSAGLASYEQYF.

The J gene is TRBJ2-1, the V gene TRBV7-6; D unresolved. Germline CDR1 SGHVS, CDR2 FNYEAQ. The CDR3 has 13 amino acids. The V gene lost 4 bases and the J gene lost 8 bases, with 12 bases spanning the gap. In DNA form, the CDR3 reads TGTGCCAGCAGCTACCGCCTAGTGGATGAGCAGTTCTTC. It yields the protein CASSYRLVDEQFF.

The V and J genes are TRBV5-1 and TRBJ1-4, with D perhaps TRBD1 (6 bases). CDR1 is SGHRS, CDR2 YFSETQ, per germline. This CDR3 has 16 amino acids. V was clipped by 4 bases and J by 5 bases, with 18 bases between them. Written as DNA, the CDR3 is TGCGCCAGCAGCCCCACGGGAGAGGGGGGGAATGAAAAACTGTTTTTT. It translates to CASSPTGEGGNEKLFF.

The J gene is TRBJ2-1, the V gene TRBV5-1, with 11 nucleotides matching TRBD2. J was trimmed by 7 bases and V by 3 bases; bases with no gene match: 6. Germline V gene data show CDR1 as SGHRS and CDR2 as YFSETQ. The CDR3 totals 15 residues. The CDR3 region is CASSSHSGRENEQFF. The DNA for the CDR3 is TGCGCCAGCAGCTCCCATAGCGGGAGGGAAAATGAGCAGTTCTTC.

This chain joins TRBV10-2 and TRBJ2-5; 9 nucleotides line up with TRBD2. In germline, CDR1 is WSHSY, CDR2 SAAADI. This CDR3 has 15 amino acids. V lost 4 bases to trimming and J lost 5 bases; unmatched junction nucleotides: 8. The CDR3 nucleotides are TGCGCCAGCAGTGGCCTAGCGGGATTTGGGGAGACCCAGTACTTC. Translated: CASSGLAGFGETQYF.

Regarding this clone: A read error is likely here: a far larger clone is one base away. Other DNA variants within this sample encode the same CDR3. The chain has TRBV6-1 and TRBJ2-1; possibly TRBD2 for D (6 bases). CDR1 is MNHNS and CDR2 is SASEGT in the germline V gene. The CDR3 runs 15 residues. In DNA, the CDR3 is TGTGCTAGCAGTGAAGGGGACTGGAACTACAATGAGCAGTTCTTC. It encodes CASSEGDWNYNEQFF.

The V gene is TRBV6-5, the J gene TRBJ1-1; no clear D gene. Germline CDR1 reads MNHEY; CDR2 reads SVGAGI. Trimming took 0 bases from V and 1 from J, leaving 12 bases between them. The CDR3 consists of 16 residues. The CDR3 loop is CASSYSVVLTNTEAFF. The CDR3 DNA reads as TGTGCCAGCAGTTACTCGGTGGTTCTGACGAACACTGAAGCTTTCTTT.

This clone was recorded a few times. This rearrangement joins TRBV7-8 to TRBJ2-6, with D possibly called TRBD1 or TRBD2 (5 bases each). Trimming shortened V by 5 bases and J by 0 bases, and 8 bases separated the two germline ends. Germline V CDR1 and CDR2: SGHVS, FQNEAQ. The CDR3 length is 15 residues. The CDR3 sequence: CASSQGPSGANVLTF. In DNA, the CDR3 is TGTGCCAGCAGCCAGGGACCCTCTGGGGCCAACGTCCTGACTTTC.

The chain carries TRBV28 and TRBJ2-7; weak D call: TRBD1 (6 bases). Trimming took off 6 bases at V and 4 bases at J, with 16 bases between the two ends. Germline CDR1 MDHEN, CDR2 SYDVKM. CDR3 length: 14 residues. The CDR3 loop is CASSPTPTGYEQYF. For the CDR3, the DNA is TGTGCCAGCAGCCCCACCCCAACAGGGTACGAGCAGTACTTC.

The rearrangement links TRBV18 to TRBJ2-1, with D perhaps assigned TRBD1 or TRBD2 (5 bases each). The CDR3 is 16 residues long. Germline V lookup: CDR1 KGHSH, CDR2 LQKENI. The V and J ends lost 5 bases and 3 bases respectively, with 17 bases between them. The DNA of the CDR3 is TGTGCCAGCTCATCAGGCTACCGGGGCGACTACAATGAGCAGTTCTTC. Its translation: CASSSGYRGDYNEQFF. Filled out from reference TRBV18 and TRBJ2-1, the complete variable domain reads NAGVMQNPRHLVRRRGQEARLRCSPMKGHSHVYWYRQLPEEGLKFMVYLQKENIIDESGMPKERFSAEFPKEGPSILRIQQVVRGDSAAYFCASSSGYRGDYNEQFFGPGTRLTVL.

The chain links TRBV6-6 to TRBJ1-2; D gene unclear. The germline V and J ends were trimmed by 6 bases and 5 bases, with 7 bases remaining between them. CDR3 length: 11 residues. Germline V CDR1 and CDR2: MNHNY, SVGAGI (reference sequence). CDR3 amino acids: CASSYLYGYTF. In nucleotides, the CDR3 is TGTGCCAGCAGCTACCTATATGGCTACACCTTC.

This clone was recorded once. This chain links TRBV7-3 with TRBJ2-7; D assignment may be TRBD1 or TRBD2 (5 bases each). Trimming left V 5 bases short and J 3 bases short, with 14 bases between. There are 14 residues in the CDR3. Germline values: CDR1 SGHTA, CDR2 FQGTGA. CDR3 DNA: TGTGCCAGCAGCAGGGCCGGGACGGACTACGAGCAGTACTTC. Its protein is CASSRAGTDYEQYF.

This clone was picked up a small number of times. The chain combines TRBV11-3 with TRBJ2-2, with D unresolved. Germline CDR1 is SGHNT and CDR2 is YENEEA. V was cut by 1 base and J by 4 bases, with 4 bases left in between. CDR3 length: 13 residues. For the CDR3, the DNA is TGTGCCAGCAGCTTAGCGTTCACCGGGGAGCTGTTTTTT. Encoded protein: CASSLAFTGELFF.

J is TRBJ1-1 and V is TRBV5-1; 7 bases are shared with TRBD1. The trim removed 2 bases at V and 5 bases at J, leaving 6 bases unmatched. From germline, CDR1 is SGHRS and CDR2 YFSETQ. The CDR3 spans 14 residues. CDR3 bases: TGCGCCAGCAGCTTACAGGGGATTGGGACTGAAGCTTTCTTT. Protein: CASSLQGIGTEAFF.

This chain joins TRBV12-2 and TRBJ2-3. TRBV12-2 is classified as a pseudogene. The CDR3 runs to 15 residues. DNA of the CDR3: TGTGCAAGTCGCTTCGTACCCTGGTCCCCAGATACGCAGTATTTT. This encodes CASRFVPWSPDTQYF.

The V gene is TRBV7-8, the J gene TRBJ2-7; 7 nucleotides match TRBD1. The V gene's germline CDR1 is SGHVS and CDR2 FQNEAQ. After removal of 2 bases from V and 0 bases from J, the junction contained 4 bases not matched to a gene. The CDR3 is 15 residues long. The CDR3 loop is CASSLTGALSYEQYF. DNA of the CDR3: TGTGCCAGCAGCTTAACAGGGGCACTCTCCTACGAGCAGTACTTC. Full variable domain (remainder filled in from reference TRBV7-8 and TRBJ2-7): GAGVSQSPRYKVAKRGQDVALRCDPISGHVSLFWYQQALGQGPEFLTYFQNEAQLDKSGLPSDRFFAERPEGSVSTLKIQRTQQEDSAVYLCASSLTGALSYEQYFGPGTRLTVT.

The chain employs TRBV4-3 and TRBJ2-7, with D possibly being TRBD1 (6 bases). This CDR3 region has 13 residues. Deletions cut 2 bases from V and 9 bases from J, with 14 bases between. Germline CDR1 LGHNA, CDR2 YSLEER. CDR3 DNA: TGCGCCAGCAGCCAACTCCCAGGGGACGGGCAGTACTTC. This translates into CASSQLPGDGQYF.

The chain uses TRBV28 and TRBJ2-1; 11 bases fit TRBD2. CDR1 is MDHEN and CDR2 is SYDVKM in the germline V gene. Trimming cost V 1 base and J 6 bases; bases outside gene matches: 5. This CDR3 region has 16 residues. DNA of the CDR3: TGTGCCAGCAGTTTATTTGTCACTAGCGGGAGCAATGAGCAGTTCTTC. Translating it yields CASSLFVTSGSNEQFF.

In its sample, this clone was seen once. The chain combines TRBV5-6 with TRBJ2-6; D gene uncertain. Germline assignment: CDR1 SGHDT and CDR2 YYEEEE. The CDR3 has 17 residues. V lost 6 bases and J lost 0, with 16 bases in between. The CDR3 coding sequence is TGTGCCAGCACCCCCCTCTCGGTCGCCTCTGGGGCCAACGTCCTGACTTTC. Residues: CASTPLSVASGANVLTF.

Only a few counts were recorded for this clone. The CDR3 reads CASSSGRGTWMDQETQYF. In DNA form, the CDR3 reads TGTGCCAGCAGTTCGGGGCGGGGGACCTGGATGGACCAAGAGACCCAGTACTTC. J is TRBJ2-5 and V is TRBV28; 7 nucleotides agree with TRBD2. The junction had 14 bases not matched to a gene; V was cut back by 4 bases and J by 0 bases. The CDR3 totals 18 residues. Germline loops: CDR1 MDHEN, CDR2 SYDVKM.

In its sample, this clone was seen a few times. The chain recombines TRBV28 with TRBJ2-7; the match to TRBD1 covers 8 bases. Per the germline V gene, CDR1 is MDHEN and CDR2 is SYDVKM. The trim removed 5 bases at V and 0 bases at J, leaving 12 bases unmatched. The CDR3 covers 17 residues. The CDR3 sequence: CASSPHADRAISYEQYF. The CDR3, as DNA: TGTGCCAGCAGTCCGCACGCGGACAGGGCCATCTCCTACGAGCAGTACTTC. Combining the CDR3 with reference TRBV28 and TRBJ2-7 gives the whole variable domain DVKVTQSSRYLVKRTGEKVFLECVQDMDHENMFWYRQDPGLGLRLIYFSYDVKMKEKGDIPEGYSVSREKKERFSLILESASTNQTSMYLCASSPHADRAISYEQYFGPGTRLTVT.

Concerning this clone: Its ends do not fully match the called genes, so a read error is possible. The identical CDR3 is also encoded by other nucleotide sequences in the sample. The chain couples TRBV7-9 to TRBJ2-7, with D tentatively TRBD1 (6 bases). The germline V gene has CDR1 SEHNR and CDR2 FQNEAQ (reference sequence). The CDR3 consists of 16 residues. CDR3 sequence reads: CASSPIGQSPLVEQYF. CDR3 nucleotide sequence: TGTGCCAGCAGCCCGATCGGACAGTCTCCCTTGGTTGAGCAATACTTC.

The chain joins TRBV11-3 to TRBJ2-2; D is perhaps TRBD1 (6 bases). Trimming stripped 3 bases from V and 3 bases from J, with 8 bases between. Germline-derived CDR1 and CDR2 are SGHNT and YENEEA. This CDR3 region has 14 residues. The CDR3, as DNA: TGTGCCAGCAGCTTCGGACAGTACACCGGGGAGCTGTTTTTT. Translating it yields CASSFGQYTGELFF. Combining the CDR3 with reference TRBV11-3 and TRBJ2-2 gives the whole variable domain EAGVVQSPRYKIIEKKQPVAFWCNPISGHNTLYWYLQNLGQGPELLIRYENEEAVDDSQLPKDRFSAERLKGVDSTLKIQPAELGDSAVYLCASSFGQYTGELFFGEGSRLTVL.

The genes are TRBV25-1 and TRBJ2-1, with TRBD2 matching over 11 bases. Losses at the gene ends were 6 bases for V and 4 bases for J; bases not matched to a gene: 5. This CDR3 is built from 15 residues. The germline CDR1 and CDR2 sequences are MGHDK and SYGVNS. The CDR3 bases are TGTGCCAGCAGCGGGGGACTAGCGGCTTACAATGAGCAGTTCTTC. Its protein is CASSGGLAAYNEQFF.

The chain is built from TRBV19 and TRBJ2-7; unclear D gene. The CDR3 sequence is 12 residues long. The germline V and J ends were trimmed by 3 bases and 3 bases, with 6 bases remaining between them. Germline V lookup: CDR1 LNHDA, CDR2 SQIVND (reference sequence). DNA for the CDR3: TGTGCCAGTAGTATGACCAACTACGAGCAGTACTTC. Translating it yields CASSMTNYEQYF.

The V and J genes are TRBV18 and TRBJ2-7; D not certain. The CDR3 totals 11 residues. The germline gives CDR1 KGHSH, CDR2 LQKENI. V lost 4 bases and J lost 5, with 6 bases in between. CDR3 sequence (DNA): TGTGCCAGCTCACAATCTGACGAGCAGTACTTC. Protein product: CASSQSDEQYF.

This sequence joins TRBV27 and TRBJ2-2; D is possibly TRBD2 (5 bases). There are 14 residues in the CDR3. The germline V gene encodes CDR1 MNHEY and CDR2 SMNVEV (reference sequence). Trimming cost V 2 bases and J 5 bases, with 9 bases left between them. In DNA, the CDR3 is TGTGCCAGCAGTTTAGAGGGTTGGACCGGGGAGCTGTTTTTT. It codes for CASSLEGWTGELFF.

The chain joins TRBV4-3 to TRBJ2-7, with D possibly TRBD1 on 6 matching bases. V lost 5 bases and J lost 0, with 14 bases in between. The CDR3 contains 15 residues. Per germline, CDR1 LGHNA and CDR2 YSLEER. The CDR3 DNA reads as TGCGCCAGCAGCTTGAACAGGGTTAGCTCCTACGAGCAGTACTTC. Translation gives CASSLNRVSSYEQYF.

Many counts were recorded for this clone. This chain links TRBV6-4 with TRBJ2-3; 7 nucleotides match TRBD2. The V gene end was trimmed by 2 bases and the J gene end by 2 bases; junction bases not matched to a gene: 1. CDR1 MRHNA and CDR2 SNTAGT come from the germline V gene. This CDR3 contains 14 residues. The CDR3: CASSDGRATDTQYF. The CDR3 nucleotides read TGTGCCAGCAGTGACGGGAGGGCCACAGATACGCAGTATTTT.

The chain employs TRBV27 and TRBJ2-1; D is perhaps TRBD2 (5 bases). CDR3 length equals 20 residues. Trimming removed 4 bases at V and 1 base at J, with 26 bases between. Germline CDR1 is MNHEY and CDR2 is SMNVEV (reference sequence). DNA of the CDR3: TGTGCCAGCAGTTCCCGCCCGTATTATGGGAGATATGGATCCTACAATGAGCAGTTCTTC. Translated, it gives CASSSRPYYGRYGSYNEQFF.